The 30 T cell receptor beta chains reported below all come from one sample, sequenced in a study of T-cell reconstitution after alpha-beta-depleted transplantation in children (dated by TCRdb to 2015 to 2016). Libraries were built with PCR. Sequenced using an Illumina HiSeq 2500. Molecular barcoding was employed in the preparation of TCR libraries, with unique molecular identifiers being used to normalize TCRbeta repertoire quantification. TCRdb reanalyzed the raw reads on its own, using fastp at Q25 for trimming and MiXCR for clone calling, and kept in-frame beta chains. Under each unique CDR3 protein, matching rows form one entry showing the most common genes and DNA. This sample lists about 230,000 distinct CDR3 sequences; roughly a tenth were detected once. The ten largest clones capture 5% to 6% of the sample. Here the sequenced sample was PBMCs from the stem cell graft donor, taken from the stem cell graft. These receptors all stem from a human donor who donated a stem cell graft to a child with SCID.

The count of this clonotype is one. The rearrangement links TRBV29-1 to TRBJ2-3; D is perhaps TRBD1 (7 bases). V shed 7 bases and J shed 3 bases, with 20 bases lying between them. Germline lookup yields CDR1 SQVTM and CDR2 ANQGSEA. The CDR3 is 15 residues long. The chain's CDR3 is CSAHPGRGATDTQYF. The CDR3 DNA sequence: TGCAGCGCACACCCCGGCAGGGGGGCTACAGATACGCAGTATTTT.

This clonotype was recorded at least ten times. The CDR3 nucleotides are TGTGCCAGCAGTTTGGGAGGGACAGACCCTGGCTACACCTTC. Translated: CASSLGGTDPGYTF. J is TRBJ1-2 and V is TRBV27, with 7 bases fitting TRBD1. The V segment lost 3 bases and the J segment 7 bases; nucleotides outside the gene matches: 8. The CDR3 totals 14 residues. Germline CDR1 reads MNHEY; CDR2 reads SMNVEV (reference sequence).

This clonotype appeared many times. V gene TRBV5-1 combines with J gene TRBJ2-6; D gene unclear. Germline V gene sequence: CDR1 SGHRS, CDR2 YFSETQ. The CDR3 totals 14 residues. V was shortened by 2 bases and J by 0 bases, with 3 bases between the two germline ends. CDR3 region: CASSFLSGANVLTF. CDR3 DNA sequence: TGCGCCAGCAGCTTCCTCTCTGGGGCCAACGTCCTGACTTTC.

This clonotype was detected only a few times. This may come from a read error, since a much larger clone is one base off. The CDR3 is CASSLKSYGDTF. Written as DNA, the CDR3 is TGTGCCAGCAGTTTAAAAAGCTATGGCGACACCTTC. The rearrangement uses TRBV28 and TRBJ1-2, with no clear D. This CDR3 region has 12 residues. CDR1 is MDHEN and CDR2 is SYDVKM in the germline V gene.

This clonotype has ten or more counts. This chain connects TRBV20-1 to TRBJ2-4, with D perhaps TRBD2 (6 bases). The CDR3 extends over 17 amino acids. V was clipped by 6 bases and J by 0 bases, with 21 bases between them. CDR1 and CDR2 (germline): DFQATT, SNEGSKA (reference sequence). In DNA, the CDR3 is TGCAGTGCCCGCGGAGGGGCTAGGGCGCAAGCCAAAAACATTCAGTACTTC. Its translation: CSARGGARAQAKNIQYF.

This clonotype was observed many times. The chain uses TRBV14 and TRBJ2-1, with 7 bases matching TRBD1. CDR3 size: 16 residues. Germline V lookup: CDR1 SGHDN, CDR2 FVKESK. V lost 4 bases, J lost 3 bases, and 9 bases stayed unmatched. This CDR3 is CASSLFGDRDYNEQFF. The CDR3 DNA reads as TGTGCCAGCAGCCTCTTTGGGGACAGAGACTACAATGAGCAGTTCTTC. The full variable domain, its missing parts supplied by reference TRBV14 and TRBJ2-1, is EAGVTQFPSHSVIEKGQTVTLRCDPISGHDNLYWYRRVMGKEIKFLLHFVKESKQDESGMPNNRFLAERTGGTYSTLKVQPAELEDSGVYFCASSLFGDRDYNEQFFGPGTRLTVL.

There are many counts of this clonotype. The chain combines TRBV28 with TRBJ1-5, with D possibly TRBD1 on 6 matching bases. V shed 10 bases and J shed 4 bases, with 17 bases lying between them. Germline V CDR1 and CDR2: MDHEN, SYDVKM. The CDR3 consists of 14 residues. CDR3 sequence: CATNQGPRNQPQHF. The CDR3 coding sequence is TGTGCCACCAATCAGGGGCCGAGGAATCAGCCCCAGCATTTT.

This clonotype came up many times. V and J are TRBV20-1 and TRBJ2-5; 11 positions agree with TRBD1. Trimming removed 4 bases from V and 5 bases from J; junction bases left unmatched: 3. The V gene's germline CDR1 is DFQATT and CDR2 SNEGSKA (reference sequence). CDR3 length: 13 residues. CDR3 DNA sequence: TGCAGTGCTACCGGGACAGGGGGTGAGACCCAGTACTTC. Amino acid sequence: CSATGTGGETQYF.

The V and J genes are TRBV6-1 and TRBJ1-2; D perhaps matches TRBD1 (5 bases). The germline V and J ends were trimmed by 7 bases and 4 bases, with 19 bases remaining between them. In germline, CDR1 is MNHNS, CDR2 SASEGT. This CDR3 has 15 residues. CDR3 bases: TGTGCCAGCATCCAAAACCCCGACAGCATCTATGGCTACACCTTC. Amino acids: CASIQNPDSIYGYTF.

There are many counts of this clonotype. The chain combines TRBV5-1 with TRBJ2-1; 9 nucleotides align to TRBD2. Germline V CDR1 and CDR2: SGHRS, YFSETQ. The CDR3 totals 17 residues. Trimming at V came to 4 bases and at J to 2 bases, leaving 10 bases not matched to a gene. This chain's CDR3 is CASSRYFVAGAYNEQFF. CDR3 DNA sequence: TGCGCCAGCAGCCGGTATTTCGTAGCGGGGGCCTACAATGAGCAGTTCTTC.

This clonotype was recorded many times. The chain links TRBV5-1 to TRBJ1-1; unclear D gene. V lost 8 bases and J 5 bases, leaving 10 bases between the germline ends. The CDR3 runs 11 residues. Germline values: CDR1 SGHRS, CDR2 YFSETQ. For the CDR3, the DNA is TGCGCCAGTACGGGAGGGACTGAAGCTTTCTTT. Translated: CASTGGTEAFF.

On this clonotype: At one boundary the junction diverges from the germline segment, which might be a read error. CDR3 DNA: TGTGCCAGCAGCCGTGACTTTAAAGAGACCCCGTACTTC. Translated: CASSRDFKETPYF. This chain uses TRBV7-3 with TRBJ2-5; D is uncertain. Germline assignment: CDR1 SGHTA and CDR2 FQGTGA. The CDR3 extends over 13 amino acids.

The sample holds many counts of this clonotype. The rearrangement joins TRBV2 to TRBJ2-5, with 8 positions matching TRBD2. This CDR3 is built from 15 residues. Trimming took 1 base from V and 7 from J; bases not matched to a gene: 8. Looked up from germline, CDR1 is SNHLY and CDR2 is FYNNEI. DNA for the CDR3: TGTGCCAGCAGTGAAGAACTAGCGGCCGGGGGGACCCAGTACTTC. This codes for CASSEELAAGGTQYF.

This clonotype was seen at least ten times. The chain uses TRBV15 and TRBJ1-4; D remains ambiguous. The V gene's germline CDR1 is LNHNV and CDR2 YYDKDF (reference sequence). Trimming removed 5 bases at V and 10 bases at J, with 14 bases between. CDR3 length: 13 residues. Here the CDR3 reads CATSLRTPGKLFF. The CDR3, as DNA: TGTGCCACCAGCCTACGGACCCCGGGAAAACTGTTTTTT.

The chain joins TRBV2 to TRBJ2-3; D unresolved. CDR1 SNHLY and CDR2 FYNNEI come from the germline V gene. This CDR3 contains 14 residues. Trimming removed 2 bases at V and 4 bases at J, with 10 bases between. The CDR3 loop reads CASSESLVPDTQYF. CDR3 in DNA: TGTGCCAGCAGTGAAAGCCTAGTCCCAGATACGCAGTATTTT.

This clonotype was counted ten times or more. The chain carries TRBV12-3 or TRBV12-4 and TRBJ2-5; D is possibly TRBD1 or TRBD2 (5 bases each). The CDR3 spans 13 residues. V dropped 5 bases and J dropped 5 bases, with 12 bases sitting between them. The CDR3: CASSGDPGETQYF. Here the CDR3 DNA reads TGTGCCAGCAGTGGGGACCCAGGCGAGACCCAGTACTTC.

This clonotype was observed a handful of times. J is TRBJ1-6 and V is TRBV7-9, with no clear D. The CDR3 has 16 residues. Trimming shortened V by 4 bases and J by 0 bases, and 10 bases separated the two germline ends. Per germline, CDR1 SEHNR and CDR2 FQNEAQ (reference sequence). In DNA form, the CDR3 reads TGTGCCAGCAGCTCCCCTCAGAGCTCCTATAATTCACCCCTCCACTTT. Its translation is CASSSPQSSYNSPLHF.

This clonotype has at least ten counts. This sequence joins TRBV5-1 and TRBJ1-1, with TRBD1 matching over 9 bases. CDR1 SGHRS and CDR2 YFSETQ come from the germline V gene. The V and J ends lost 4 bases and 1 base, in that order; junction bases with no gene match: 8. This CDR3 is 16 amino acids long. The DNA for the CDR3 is TGCGCCAGCAGCCCGGGACAGGGAAGGTCGAACACTGAAGCTTTCTTT. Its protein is CASSPGQGRSNTEAFF.

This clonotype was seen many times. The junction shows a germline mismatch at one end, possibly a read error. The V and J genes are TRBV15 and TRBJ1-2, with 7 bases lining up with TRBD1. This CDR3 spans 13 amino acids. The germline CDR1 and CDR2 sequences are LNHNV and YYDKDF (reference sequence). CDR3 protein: CATSLDRANGNTF. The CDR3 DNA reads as TGTGCCACCAGCCTAGACAGGGCTAATGGCAACACCTTC.

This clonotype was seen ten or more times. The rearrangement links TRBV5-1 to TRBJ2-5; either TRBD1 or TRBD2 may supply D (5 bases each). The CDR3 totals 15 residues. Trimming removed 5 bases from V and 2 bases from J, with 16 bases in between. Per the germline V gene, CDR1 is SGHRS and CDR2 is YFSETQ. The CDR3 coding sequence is TGCGCCAGCAGTCGCGAGGGGTCCGTACAAGAGACCCAGTACTTC. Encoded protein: CASSREGSVQETQYF.

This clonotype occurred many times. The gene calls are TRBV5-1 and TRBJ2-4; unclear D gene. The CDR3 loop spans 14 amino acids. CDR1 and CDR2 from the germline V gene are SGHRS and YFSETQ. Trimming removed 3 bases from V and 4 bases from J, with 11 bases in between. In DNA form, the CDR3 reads TGCGCCAGCAGCTCCGGGTTTCCGAAAAACATTCAGTACTTC. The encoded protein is CASSSGFPKNIQYF. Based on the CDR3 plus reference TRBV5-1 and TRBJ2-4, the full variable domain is KAGVTQTPRYLIKTRGQQVTLSCSPISGHRSVSWYQQTPGQGLQFLFEYFSETQRNKGNFPGRFSGRQFSNSRSEMNVSTLELGDSALYLCASSSGFPKNIQYFGAGTRLSVL.

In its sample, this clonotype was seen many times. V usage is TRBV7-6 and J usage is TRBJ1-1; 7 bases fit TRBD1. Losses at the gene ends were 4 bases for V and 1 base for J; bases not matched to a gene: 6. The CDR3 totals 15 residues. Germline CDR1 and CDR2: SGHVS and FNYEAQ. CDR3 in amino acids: CASSWGQPGNTEAFF. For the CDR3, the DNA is TGTGCCAGCAGCTGGGGACAGCCAGGGAACACTGAAGCTTTCTTT.

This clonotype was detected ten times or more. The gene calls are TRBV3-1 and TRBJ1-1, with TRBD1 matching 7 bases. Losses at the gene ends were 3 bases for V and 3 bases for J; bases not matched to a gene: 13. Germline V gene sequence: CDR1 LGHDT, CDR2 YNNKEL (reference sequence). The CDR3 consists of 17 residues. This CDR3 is CASSQLPGQRWDTEAFF. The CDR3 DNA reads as TGTGCCAGCAGCCAGCTACCGGGACAGCGTTGGGACACTGAAGCTTTCTTT. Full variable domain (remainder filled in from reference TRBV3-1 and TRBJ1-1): DTAVSQTPKYLVTQMGNDKSIKCEQNLGHDTMYWYKQDSKKFLKIMFSYNNKELIINETVPNRFSPKSPDKAHLNLHINSLELGDSAVYFCASSQLPGQRWDTEAFFGQGTRLTVV.

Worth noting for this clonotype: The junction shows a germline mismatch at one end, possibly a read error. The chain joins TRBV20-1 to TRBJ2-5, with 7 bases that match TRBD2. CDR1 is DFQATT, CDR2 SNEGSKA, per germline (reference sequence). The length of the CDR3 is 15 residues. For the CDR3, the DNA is TGCAGTGCCGGGCCCACCGGACTAGTAGTAGAGACCCAGTCCTTC. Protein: CSAGPTGLVVETQSF.

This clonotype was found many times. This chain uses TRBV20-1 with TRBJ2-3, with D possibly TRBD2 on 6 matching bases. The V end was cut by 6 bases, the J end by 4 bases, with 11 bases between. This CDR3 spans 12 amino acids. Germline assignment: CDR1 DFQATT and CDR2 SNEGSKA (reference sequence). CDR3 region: CSARAGPDTQYF. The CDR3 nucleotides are TGCAGTGCCAGGGCGGGGCCAGATACGCAGTATTTT.

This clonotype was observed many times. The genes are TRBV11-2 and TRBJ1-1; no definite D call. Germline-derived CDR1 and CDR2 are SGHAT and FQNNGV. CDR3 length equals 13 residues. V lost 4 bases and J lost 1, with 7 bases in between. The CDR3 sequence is CASSSTPNTEAFF. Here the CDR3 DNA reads TGTGCCAGCAGCTCGACACCGAACACTGAAGCTTTCTTT. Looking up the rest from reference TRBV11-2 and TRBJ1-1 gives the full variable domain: EAGVAQSPRYKIIEKRQSVAFWCNPISGHATLYWYQQILGQGPKLLIQFQNNGVVDDSQLPKDRFSAERLKGVDSTLKIQPAKLEDSAVYLCASSSTPNTEAFFGQGTRLTVV.

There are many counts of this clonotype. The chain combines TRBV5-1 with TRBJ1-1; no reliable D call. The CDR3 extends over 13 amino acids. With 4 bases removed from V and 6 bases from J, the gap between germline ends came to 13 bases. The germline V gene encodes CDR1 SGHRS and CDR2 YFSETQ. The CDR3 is CASSIFSGSEAFF. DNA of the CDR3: TGCGCCAGCAGCATCTTCAGCGGGTCTGAAGCTTTCTTT.

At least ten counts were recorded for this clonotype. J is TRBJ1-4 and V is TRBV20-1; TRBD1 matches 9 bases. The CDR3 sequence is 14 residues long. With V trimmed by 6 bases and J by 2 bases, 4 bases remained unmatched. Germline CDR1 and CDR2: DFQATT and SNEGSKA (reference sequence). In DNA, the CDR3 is TGCAGTGCCAGGGACAGGGTTACTAATGAAAAACTGTTTTTT. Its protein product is CSARDRVTNEKLFF.

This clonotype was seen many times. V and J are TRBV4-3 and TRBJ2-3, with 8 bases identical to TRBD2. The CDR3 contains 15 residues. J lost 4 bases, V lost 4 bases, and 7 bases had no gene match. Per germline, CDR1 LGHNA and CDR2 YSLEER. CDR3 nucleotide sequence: TGCGCCAGCAGCCTCGGGGGGGCCGGCGCAGATACGCAGTATTTT. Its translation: CASSLGGAGADTQYF.

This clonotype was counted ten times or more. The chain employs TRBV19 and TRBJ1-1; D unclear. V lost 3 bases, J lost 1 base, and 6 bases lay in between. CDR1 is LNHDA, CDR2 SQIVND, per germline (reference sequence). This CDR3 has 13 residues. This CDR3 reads CASSIKTNTEAFF. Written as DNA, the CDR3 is TGTGCCAGTAGTATTAAGACGAACACTGAAGCTTTCTTT.